The 9 T cell receptor beta chains below come from one sample, sequenced in a study of blood T cell repertoires in COVID-19. Libraries were prepared by immunoSEQ multiplex PCR; TCRdb keeps only in-frame clonotypes and omits some of them. This repertoire shows more than 110,000 clones, about four fifths found once; its top ten account for 1.5% to 2%. Sequencing used PBMCs or T cells enriched from blood (not recorded which). The source is a woman aged 18-29 years who had been exposed to COVID-19.

This clone was observed a few times. The CDR3 here is CASSLELQETQYF. CDR3 DNA sequence: TGTGCCAGCAGCTTAGAACTTCAAGAGACCCAGTACTTC. The chain couples TRBV7-2 to TRBJ2-5; no reliable D call. The germline V gene has CDR1 SGHTA and CDR2 FQGNSA. The CDR3 is 13 amino acids. The V end was cut by 1 base, the J end by 2 bases, with 5 bases between.

This sequence joins TRBV18 and TRBJ1-3, with D perhaps matching TRBD1 (6 bases). From germline, CDR1 is KGHSH and CDR2 LQKENI. Between the trimmed V and J ends, which lost 3 bases and 9 bases, there was a span of 21 bases. This CDR3 is 16 amino acids long. CDR3 protein: CASSPMAGVQRGTIYF. CDR3 sequence (DNA): TGTGCCAGCTCACCGATGGCAGGGGTGCAGCGCGGCACCATATATTTT. The full variable domain, completed using reference TRBV18 and TRBJ1-3, is NAGVMQNPRHLVRRRGQEARLRCSPMKGHSHVYWYRQLPEEGLKFMVYLQKENIIDESGMPKERFSAEFPKEGPSILRIQQVVRGDSAAYFCASSPMAGVQRGTIYFGEGSWLTVV.

J is TRBJ1-1 and V is TRBV2, with TRBD1 identical over 7 bases. The V segment lost 2 bases and the J segment 2 bases; nucleotides outside the gene matches: 11. Looked up from germline, CDR1 is SNHLY and CDR2 is FYNNEI. CDR3 length equals 17 residues. DNA of the CDR3: TGTGCCAGCAGTGAATTCGGACAGGCATCGACCAACACTGAAGCTTTCTTT. Amino acids: CASSEFGQASTNTEAFF.

V is TRBV27 and J is TRBJ1-1, with 8 bases matching TRBD1. This CDR3 has 16 residues. The V gene's germline CDR1 is MNHEY and CDR2 SMNVEV (reference sequence). The ends lost 5 bases at V and 0 bases at J; junction bases unmatched: 8. CDR3: CASSPLRDRLNTEAFF. Written as DNA, the CDR3 is TGTGCCAGCAGTCCACTTCGGGACAGGTTGAACACTGAAGCTTTCTTT.

The chain has TRBV12-3 or TRBV12-4 and TRBJ1-1; tentatively, D is TRBD1 (6 bases). The V end was cut by 8 bases, the J end by 5 bases, with 15 bases between. The CDR3 loop spans 13 amino acids. The CDR3 spells CASGQGFGTEAFF. The CDR3 DNA is TGTGCCAGCGGCCAGGGGTTTGGGACTGAAGCTTTCTTT.

The rearrangement uses TRBV4-1 and TRBJ1-1; D unclear. This CDR3 contains 15 residues. Trimming removed 0 bases from V and 1 base from J, with 9 bases in between. Looked up from germline, CDR1 is MGHRA and CDR2 is YSYEKL. This CDR3 reads CASSQEGAANTEAFF. The CDR3 DNA reads TGCGCCAGCAGCCAAGAAGGAGCTGCGAACACTGAAGCTTTCTTT.

The gene calls are TRBV7-9 and TRBJ2-7, with 11 bases aligning to TRBD2. The ends lost 3 bases at V and 10 bases at J; junction bases unmatched: 8. Germline values: CDR1 SEHNR, CDR2 FQNEAQ (reference sequence). CDR3 length: 14 residues. The CDR3 protein is CASSFSGRARVQYF. Written as DNA, the CDR3 is TGTGCCAGCAGCTTTAGCGGGAGGGCCCGGGTTCAGTACTTC.

The J gene is TRBJ2-7, the V gene TRBV7-9, with 9 positions matching TRBD1. CDR1 and CDR2 (germline): SEHNR, FQNEAQ (reference sequence). CDR3 length: 15 residues. Trimming removed 1 base from V and 3 bases from J; junction bases left unmatched: 4. Written as DNA, the CDR3 is TGTGCCAGCAGCTTAGAGGTGACAGGGGGCTACGAGCAGTACTTC. This codes for CASSLEVTGGYEQYF.

The genes are TRBV5-4 and TRBJ2-7; D is possibly TRBD2 (7 bases). The V gene lost 2 bases and the J gene lost 6 bases, with 18 bases spanning the gap. The CDR3 has 15 amino acids. Germline V gene data show CDR1 as SGHNT and CDR2 as YYREEE (reference sequence). The CDR3: CASSFGGRPAGEQYF. In DNA, the CDR3 is TGTGCCAGCAGCTTCGGGGGGCGACCGGCGGGCGAGCAGTACTTC.